These 6 T cell receptor beta chains came from one sample sequenced in a study of CD8 T cells in Susac syndrome. Random hexamers primed reverse transcription of about 0.45 to 1 ug RNA. TCRdb ran MiXCR on the immunoSEQ multiplex PCR reads and lists one entry per CDR3 protein. Of 100,000 to 150,000 distinct CDR3 sequences listed, roughly 96% were seen once; the top ten hold roughly 0.11%. Sequenced input: CD4+ T cells from PBMCs. All receptors come from a human donor in good health.

This chain links TRBV5-1 with TRBJ2-3; TRBD2 matches 8 bases. The V gene's germline CDR1 is SGHRS and CDR2 YFSETQ. This CDR3 has 14 residues. V lost 5 bases to trimming and J lost 2 bases; unmatched junction nucleotides: 4. The CDR3 region has the DNA TGCGCCAGCAGGGGACTAGTTGTCACAGATACGCAGTATTTT. Translated: CASRGLVVTDTQYF. Supplemented by reference TRBV5-1 and TRBJ2-3, the full variable domain reads KAGVTQTPRYLIKTRGQQVTLSCSPISGHRSVSWYQQTPGQGLQFLFEYFSETQRNKGNFPGRFSGRQFSNSRSEMNVSTLELGDSALYLCASRGLVVTDTQYFGPGTRLTVL.

The chain employs TRBV29-1 and TRBJ2-3, with 8 nucleotides matching TRBD2. The germline V gene has CDR1 SQVTM and CDR2 ANQGSEA. Trimming at V came to 6 bases and at J to 3 bases, leaving 2 bases not matched to a gene. CDR3 length equals 12 residues. The CDR3 here is CSVSSGTDTQYF. The CDR3 DNA reads TGCAGCGTATCTAGCGGGACAGATACGCAGTATTTT.

The chain joins TRBV21-1 to TRBJ2-5; the table's D gene call, TRBD1, was not cross checked with the DNA. TRBV21-1 is annotated as a pseudogene. CDR3 size: 16 residues. CDR3 DNA: TGTGCCAGCAGCAATTTATCCGACAGCGAAGGAGAGACCCAGTACTTC. This translates into CASSNLSDSEGETQYF.

The V gene is TRBV7-9, the J gene TRBJ2-7; D is possibly TRBD1 or TRBD2 (5 bases each). V was clipped by 5 bases and J by 7 bases, with 15 bases between them. Per germline, CDR1 SEHNR and CDR2 FQNEAQ (reference sequence). There are 13 residues in the CDR3. For the CDR3, the DNA is TGTGCCAGCAGCACGACAGCCCGAGGGGAGCAGTACTTC. Encoded protein: CASSTTARGEQYF.

This clonotype has a single count. The chain carries TRBV18 and TRBJ2-1; 7 bases are shared with TRBD2. The CDR3 loop spans 15 amino acids. Germline V CDR1 and CDR2: KGHSH, LQKENI. Trimming cost V 2 bases and J 4 bases; bases outside gene matches: 5. The CDR3 here is CASSPASGSYNEQFF. The CDR3 nucleotides read TGTGCCAGCTCACCAGCTAGCGGAAGTTACAATGAGCAGTTCTTC.

This chain links TRBV6-5 with TRBJ1-1; D is undetermined. The CDR3 covers 13 residues. Germline CDR1 reads MNHEY; CDR2 reads SVGAGI. Trimming left V 2 bases short and J 7 bases short, with 11 bases between. DNA of the CDR3: TGTGCCAGCAGTTACGGGCAGCCAAATGAAGCTTTCTTT. Translated: CASSYGQPNEAFF.